This T cell receptor (beta chain) was recovered during a study of blood T cell repertoires in COVID-19. Some clones are missing from TCRdb's copy, which holds only in-frame ones; the method was immunoSEQ multiplex PCR. The sample records some 150,000 clones, 65% to 90% being singletons. This sequence originates from a man between 65 and 85 years old with acute or convalescent COVID-19. What was sequenced was peripheral blood.

The CDR3 DNA sequence: TGTGCCAGCAGTTTAATTGCGGGAGGGCCCGGCGGGGAGCTGTTTTTT. It codes for CASSLIAGGPGGELFF. The rearrangement uses TRBV28 and TRBJ2-2; 9 bases line up with TRBD2. The CDR3 sequence is 16 residues long. The V segment lost 2 bases and the J segment 7 bases; nucleotides outside the gene matches: 8. Germline-derived CDR1 and CDR2 are MDHEN and SYDVKM.